The subject of this entry is one T cell receptor beta chain. TCRdb's table, derived via immunoSEQ multiplex PCR, lists solely in-frame clones and lacks some. The repertoire consists of over 55,000 clones, with 91% occurring once and the leading ten covering around 3.9%. The entry originates in a study of technical replicates of blood from a few donors. Germline CDR1 reads LGHNA; CDR2 reads YNFKEQ. V gave up 4 bases and J gave up 7 bases; unmatched junction bases: 15. This CDR3 is 18 amino acids long. The TCR was taken from a human donor in good health. Some clones in this sample may be carry-over from other donors' samples. Sequencing input: PBMCs. V is TRBV4-2 and J is TRBJ2-2, with 10 positions matching TRBD2. The CDR3 DNA reads TGTGCCAGCAGCCCTTCGGGGGGCCTAGCGGGAGCCGGCGGGGAGCTGTTTTTT. Protein product: CASSPSGGLAGAGGELFF.